A selection of T cell receptor beta chains follows, all from one sample in a study of blood T cell repertoires in COVID-19. Here immunoSEQ multiplex PCR was the method, and the copy in TCRdb shows in-frame clones only, minus some. The table records about 140,000 clones, around 84% of them present only once. The sequenced material came from peripheral blood. These TCRs come from a man younger than 45 with COVID-19, enrolled during active disease. The CDR3 runs from the conserved cysteine through the conserved F or W. The order of the fields is J gene, clone size, V gene, D gene, CDR3 protein, CDR3 DNA. The D gene is left open where the match is weak. Rows give clone size only sometimes, using once, few, many, or a class for an expanded clone.

j_gene: TRBJ2-2
abundance: .
v_gene: TRBV10-3
d_gene: TRBD2
CDR3aa: CAISEVVAGGPDGTGELFF
CDR3nt: TGTGCCATCAGTGAGGTAGTGGCGGGAGGGCCCGACGGCACCGGGGAGCTGTTTTTT

j_gene: TRBJ2-1
abundance: .
v_gene: TRBV4-1
d_gene: TRBD1
CDR3aa: CASSPGQLTNEQFF
CDR3nt: TGCGCCAGCAGCCCGGGACAGCTAACCAATGAGCAGTTCTTC

j_gene: TRBJ2-2
abundance: once
v_gene: TRBV6-5
d_gene: TRBD2
CDR3aa: CASRASGRQTGELFF
CDR3nt: TGTGCCAGCAGAGCCAGCGGGAGACAAACCGGGGAGCTGTTTTTT

j_gene: TRBJ2-1
abundance: .
v_gene: TRBV3-1/TRBV3-2
d_gene: TRBD2
CDR3aa: CASSQDKLAGANEQFF
CDR3nt: TGTGCCAGCAGCCAAGATAAACTAGCGGGAGCCAATGAGCAGTTCTTC

j_gene: TRBJ1-1
abundance: .
v_gene: TRBV28
d_gene: .
CDR3aa: CASSPPSRGNTEAFF
CDR3nt: TGTGCCAGCAGCCCCCCGAGTCGGGGTAACACTGAAGCTTTCTTT

j_gene: TRBJ2-7
abundance: once
v_gene: TRBV4-2
d_gene: TRBD1
CDR3aa: CASSQQRQGRYEQYF
CDR3nt: TGTGCCAGCAGCCAGCAAAGACAGGGACGGTACGAGCAGTACTTC

j_gene: TRBJ2-7
abundance: .
v_gene: TRBV7-9
d_gene: .
CDR3aa: CASSLASGSQVQYF
CDR3nt: TGTGCCAGCAGCTTAGCGTCCGGGAGCCAGGTGCAGTACTTC

j_gene: TRBJ2-2
abundance: .
v_gene: TRBV27
d_gene: .
CDR3aa: CASSLGRWAGELFF
CDR3nt: TGTGCCAGCAGTTTGGGGCGGTGGGCCGGGGAGCTGTTTTTT

j_gene: TRBJ1-5
abundance: .
v_gene: TRBV9
d_gene: .
CDR3aa: CASSVGGNDNQPQHF
CDR3nt: TGTGCCAGCAGCGTAGGAGGGAACGACAATCAGCCCCAGCATTTT

j_gene: TRBJ1-3
abundance: many
v_gene: TRBV6-5
d_gene: TRBD1
CDR3aa: CASRPDRGGNTIYF
CDR3nt: TGTGCCAGCAGACCAGACAGGGGTGGAAACACCATATATTTT

j_gene: TRBJ1-2
abundance: .
v_gene: TRBV6-5
d_gene: TRBD1
CDR3aa: CASSTTTTGVGGYTF
CDR3nt: TGTGCCAGCAGTACTACCACGACAGGGGTCGGGGGCTACACCTTC

j_gene: TRBJ1-5
abundance: .
v_gene: TRBV28
d_gene: TRBD1
CDR3aa: CASSEGTGNQPQHF
CDR3nt: TGTGCCAGCAGCGAAGGGACAGGGAATCAGCCCCAGCATTTT

j_gene: TRBJ2-5
abundance: .
v_gene: TRBV6-1
d_gene: .
CDR3aa: CASSDQGRETQYF
CDR3nt: TGTGCCAGCAGTGATCAGGGGCGAGAGACCCAGTACTTC

j_gene: TRBJ1-6
abundance: once
v_gene: TRBV2
d_gene: TRBD1
CDR3aa: CASSEYLDRGRSPLHF
CDR3nt: TGTGCCAGCAGTGAATACCTGGACAGGGGCAGGTCACCCCTCCACTTT

j_gene: TRBJ2-7
abundance: .
v_gene: TRBV10-2
d_gene: TRBD1
CDR3aa: CASSEWGTGAEQYF
CDR3nt: TGCGCCAGCAGTGAGTGGGGGACAGGGGCCGAGCAGTACTTC

j_gene: TRBJ2-1
abundance: .
v_gene: TRBV9
d_gene: .
CDR3aa: CASSVVTGSDEQFF
CDR3nt: TGTGCCAGCAGCGTAGTCACAGGAAGCGATGAGCAGTTCTTC

j_gene: TRBJ1-4
abundance: .
v_gene: TRBV7-2
d_gene: TRBD1
CDR3aa: CASSKRTGYGEKLFF
CDR3nt: TGTGCCAGCAGCAAAAGGACAGGCTATGGCGAAAAACTGTTTTTT

j_gene: TRBJ1-1
abundance: once
v_gene: TRBV18
d_gene: .
CDR3aa: CASSKQGTEAFF
CDR3nt: TGTGCCAGCTCTAAACAGGGAACTGAAGCTTTCTTT

j_gene: TRBJ2-7
abundance: .
v_gene: TRBV15
d_gene: .
CDR3aa: CATSKGRGSYEQYF
CDR3nt: TGTGCCACCAGCAAGGGACGGGGGTCCTACGAGCAGTACTTC

j_gene: TRBJ1-5
abundance: .
v_gene: TRBV28
d_gene: .
CDR3aa: CASRETNQPQHF
CDR3nt: TGTGCCAGCAGGGAGACCAATCAGCCCCAGCATTTT

j_gene: TRBJ2-3
abundance: .
v_gene: TRBV27
d_gene: .
CDR3aa: CASTFRGYGTQYF
CDR3nt: TGTGCCAGCACGTTCCGGGGGTACGGTACGCAGTATTTT

j_gene: TRBJ1-4
abundance: .
v_gene: TRBV19
d_gene: .
CDR3aa: CASTKKGRGGEKLFF
CDR3nt: TGTGCCAGTACCAAGAAGGGAAGGGGAGGAGAAAAACTGTTTTTT

j_gene: TRBJ1-2
abundance: .
v_gene: TRBV28
d_gene: .
CDR3aa: CASRQNYGYTF
CDR3nt: TGTGCCAGCCGACAGAACTATGGCTACACCTTC

j_gene: TRBJ1-5
abundance: few
v_gene: TRBV28
d_gene: TRBD1
CDR3aa: CASSATLTGVQPQHF
CDR3nt: TGTGCCAGCAGTGCTACACTGACAGGGGTTCAGCCCCAGCATTTT